This TCR beta chain came from a study of T cell repertoires in cytomegalovirus infection. In the study overall: Public TCR beta signatures provided an indication of both CMV infection and a matching HLA type. The study's findings and limits: Of the TCR beta families, the public ones yielded a cumulative frequency that identified carriers of CMV plus the relevant HLA.

TCRdb called the reads again in MiXCR, with one record for every CDR3 protein. The sample lists 480,000 or so distinct CDR3 sequences, around 10% occurring once. A note on this clonotype: Its antigen is as yet unknown.

Sequencing used PBMCs. The source is a human donor in good health (CMV status not recorded). Some clones in this sample may be carry-over from other donors' samples.

The CDR3 region is CASSPSSEGAYEQYF. The CDR3 coding sequence is TGCGCCAGCAGCCCTTCTAGCGAGGGGGCCTACGAGCAGTACTTC. J is TRBJ2-7 and V is TRBV4-1, with D possibly being TRBD1 or TRBD2 (6 bases each). The germline gives CDR1 MGHRA, CDR2 YSYEKL. The V and J ends lost 4 bases and 2 bases respectively, with 15 bases between them. This CDR3 contains 15 residues.